What follows describes a single T cell receptor (beta chain). These data come from a study of control samples from healthy donors and cancer patients. The length of the CDR3 is 15 residues. CDR1 is LGHDT and CDR2 is YNNKEL in the germline V gene (reference sequence). Trimming removed 4 bases from V and 0 bases from J, with 10 bases in between. Only in-frame clones appear in the TCRdb table, and some are missing; sequencing was by immunoSEQ multiplex PCR. The profile shows tens of thousands of clones, roughly 87% of them singletons. The chain employs TRBV3-1 (or the pseudogene TRBV3-2) and TRBJ2-1; no clear D gene. The clonotype originates from a woman between 45 and 60 years old in good health. The sequenced sample was blood. This CDR3 reads CASSRADSSYNEQFF. The CDR3 nucleotides are TGTGCCAGCAGCCGCGCGGATAGCTCCTACAATGAGCAGTTCTTC.